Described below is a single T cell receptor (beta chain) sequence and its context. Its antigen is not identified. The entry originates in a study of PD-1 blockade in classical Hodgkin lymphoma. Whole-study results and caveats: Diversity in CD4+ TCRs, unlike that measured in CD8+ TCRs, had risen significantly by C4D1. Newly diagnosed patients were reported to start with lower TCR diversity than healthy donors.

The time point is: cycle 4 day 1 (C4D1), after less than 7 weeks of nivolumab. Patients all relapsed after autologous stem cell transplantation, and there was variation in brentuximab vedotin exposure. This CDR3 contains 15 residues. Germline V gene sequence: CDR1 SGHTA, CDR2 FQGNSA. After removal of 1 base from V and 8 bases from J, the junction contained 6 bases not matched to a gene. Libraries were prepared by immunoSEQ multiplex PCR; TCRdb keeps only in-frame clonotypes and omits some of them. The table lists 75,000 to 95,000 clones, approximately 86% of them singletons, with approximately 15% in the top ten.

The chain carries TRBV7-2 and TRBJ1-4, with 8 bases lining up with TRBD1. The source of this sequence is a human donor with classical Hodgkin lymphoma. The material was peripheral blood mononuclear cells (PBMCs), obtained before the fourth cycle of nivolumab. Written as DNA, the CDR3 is TGTGCCAGCAGCTTAGGGTCAGGGGGCGGCGAAAAACTGTTTTTT. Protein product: CASSLGSGGGEKLFF.